These T cell receptor beta chains were read from a single sample in a study of T cell repertoires in cytomegalovirus infection. Their antigens remain unidentified. TCRdb fed the reads into MiXCR, producing one record per CDR3 protein. The sample includes 600,000 to 700,000 distinct CDR3 sequences, roughly 30% seen only once; the top ten take roughly 20%. Sequenced material: cultured PBMCs, taken from culture after CMV antigen stimulation. The receptor source for this set is a human donor in good health (CMV status not recorded). Some clones in this sample may be carry-over from other donors' samples. The CDR3 runs from the conserved cysteine through the conserved F or W. A D gene is named only where the DNA matches it firmly. The listing skips clone size in some rows; elsewhere it reads once, few, many or a size class.

length,J,V,D,size,CDR3,DNA
13,TRBJ2-5,TRBV20-1,.,.,CSPRGGVGETQYF,TGCAGTCCTAGGGGCGGAGTGGGAGAGACCCAGTACTTC
14,TRBJ1-4,TRBV12-3/TRBV12-4,TRBD1,few,CASTLGQPNEKLFF,TGTGCCAGCACCTTGGGACAGCCTAATGAAAAACTGTTTTTT
14,TRBJ2-2,TRBV12-5,.,.,CASGLEAGAGELFF,TGTGCTAGTGGTTTGGAAGCAGGGGCCGGGGAGCTGTTTTTT
11,TRBJ2-1,TRBV19,.,.,CASKYYNEQFF,TGTGCCAGTAAGTACTACAATGAGCAGTTCTTC
14,TRBJ2-7,TRBV7-2,.,.,CASSLGVGGYEQYF,TGTGCCAGCAGCTTAGGGGTCGGTGGCTACGAGCAGTACTTC
13,TRBJ1-5,TRBV19,.,.,CASRSHPNQPQHF,TGTGCCAGTAGATCACACCCTAATCAGCCCCAGCATTTT
14,TRBJ2-5,TRBV19,.,few,CASSSHTHQETQYF,TGTGCCAGTAGTTCTCACACCCACCAAGAGACCCAGTACTTC
15,TRBJ1-5,TRBV12-3/TRBV12-4,TRBD1,.,CASSLGTGRRQPQHF,TGTGCCAGCAGTTTAGGGACAGGGCGGCGTCAGCCCCAGCATTTT
10,TRBJ2-1,TRBV29-1,.,.,CSAESYEQFF,TGCAGCGCCGAGTCCTATGAGCAGTTCTTC
16,TRBJ1-6,TRBV20-1,.,.,CSARVMGGYRDSPLHF,TGCAGTGCTAGAGTGATGGGAGGGTATAGGGATTCACCCCTCCACTTT
10,TRBJ2-5,TRBV12-3/TRBV12-4,.,.,CASSRTTQYF,TGTGCCAGCTCTCGGACTACCCAGTACTTC
15,TRBJ1-3,TRBV2,TRBD1,.,CASRGAGGGGNTIYF,TGTGCCAGCAGGGGCGCAGGGGGTGGTGGAAACACCATATATTTT
11,TRBJ2-7,TRBV20-1,TRBD2,.,CSALGRAEQYF,TGCAGTGCTCTAGGGAGGGCCGAGCAGTACTTC
16,TRBJ1-6,TRBV4-1,TRBD1,.,CASSQEGTGGGSPLHF,TGCGCCAGCAGCCAAGAGGGGACAGGGGGCGGGTCACCCCTCCACTTT
15,TRBJ1-3,TRBV4-1,.,few,CASSQDWTLGNTIYF,TGCGCCAGCAGCCAAGATTGGACTCTTGGAAACACCATATATTTT
14,TRBJ1-1,TRBV20-1,TRBD1,.,CSARRDSTNTEAFF,TGCAGTGCTAGGCGGGACAGCACGAACACTGAAGCTTTCTTT
14,TRBJ1-1,TRBV7-2,TRBD1,few,CASSGGTAYTEAFF,TGTGCCAGCAGCGGTGGGACAGCGTACACTGAAGCTTTCTTT
16,TRBJ2-3,TRBV4-2,.,.,CASSQAWAGGTDTQYF,TGCGCCAGCAGCCAAGCCTGGGCGGGTGGCACAGATACGCAGTATTTT
16,TRBJ2-1,TRBV7-2,.,many,CASSLGSVSSYNEQFF,TGTGCCAGCAGCTTAGGGTCGGTTAGCTCCTACAATGAGCAGTTCTTC
13,TRBJ2-3,TRBV12-3/TRBV12-4,.,few,CASIGVPTDTQYF,TGTGCCAGCATCGGGGTTCCGACAGATACGCAGTATTTT
15,TRBJ2-1,TRBV6-5,TRBD2,few,CASSLAGEVDNEQFF,TGTGCCAGCAGTCTAGCGGGAGAGGTCGACAATGAGCAGTTCTTC
16,TRBJ2-2,TRBV11-3,.,.,CASSFGGTTNTGELFF,TGTGCCAGCAGCTTCGGCGGGACAACGAACACCGGGGAGCTGTTTTTT
16,TRBJ2-3,TRBV7-9,TRBD2,.,CASRHRLAANTDTQYF,TGTGCCAGCAGACACAGACTAGCGGCAAACACAGATACGCAGTATTTT
15,TRBJ2-7,TRBV11-2,TRBD2,.,CASSLVLAGSYEQYF,TGTGCCAGCAGCTTAGTTCTAGCGGGGTCCTACGAGCAGTACTTC
14,TRBJ1-1,TRBV7-6,.,many,CASSETGGLNEAFF,TGTGCCAGCAGTGAAACTGGGGGACTGAACGAAGCTTTCTTT
13,TRBJ1-1,TRBV7-9,.,many,CASTLLETAEAFF,TGTGCCAGCACCCTCCTAGAAACCGCTGAAGCTTTCTTT
16,TRBJ1-3,TRBV28,.,few,CASSLTAVGDGNTIYF,TGTGCCAGCAGTTTAACCGCGGTAGGGGATGGAAACACCATATATTTT
15,TRBJ1-4,TRBV7-6,TRBD1,.,CASSLPAGGEEKLFF,TGTGCCAGCAGCTTACCCGCAGGGGGGGAGGAAAAACTGTTTTTT
15,TRBJ2-3,TRBV11-2,TRBD2,few,CASSPGLVSTDTQYF,TGTGCCAGCAGCCCAGGACTAGTTAGTACAGATACGCAGTATTTT
16,TRBJ1-1,TRBV7-8,.,.,CASSQLQPGDGTEAFF,TGTGCCAGCAGCCAACTTCAACCAGGGGACGGCACTGAAGCTTTCTTT
16,TRBJ2-3,TRBV2,TRBD2,.,CASNWMERGPPDTQYF,TGTGCCAGCAACTGGATGGAGCGGGGGCCCCCAGATACGCAGTATTTT
12,TRBJ1-2,TRBV6-5,.,few,CASSYGADGYTF,TGTGCCAGCAGTTACGGGGCAGACGGCTACACCTTC
15,TRBJ1-2,TRBV6-6,.,few,CASSYSSNGGYGYTF,TGTGCCAGCAGTTACTCGTCGAATGGCGGTTATGGCTACACCTTC
17,TRBJ2-1,TRBV4-3,TRBD1,few,CASSQDRLRDRGNEQFF,TGCGCCAGCAGCCAAGATCGTTTGCGGGACAGGGGGAATGAGCAGTTCTTC
13,TRBJ2-7,TRBV15,TRBD2,.,CATARERGSKQYF,TGTGCCACCGCCCGCGAGCGGGGGAGTAAGCAGTACTTC
15,TRBJ2-3,TRBV7-2,.,few,CASSLGVVSTDTQYF,TGTGCCAGCAGCTTAGGGGTGGTCAGCACAGATACGCAGTATTTT
13,TRBJ2-1,TRBV6-2/TRBV6-3,.,.,CASSYNPDNEQFF,TGTGCCAGCAGTTACAATCCAGACAATGAGCAGTTCTTC
14,TRBJ2-7,TRBV19,.,.,CASSIGVRAYEQYF,TGTGCCAGTAGTATAGGGGTGCGAGCCTACGAGCAGTACTTC
12,TRBJ2-3,TRBV12-3/TRBV12-4,.,few,CASKKTQAAQYF,TGTGCCAGCAAAAAGACCCAGGCGGCGCAGTATTTT
14,TRBJ2-7,TRBV3-1,.,few,CASSPPGQFNEQYF,TGTGCCAGCAGCCCTCCGGGACAATTCAACGAGCAGTACTTC
18,TRBJ2-7,TRBV4-3,.,few,CASSQELSLGGASYEQYF,TGCGCCAGCAGCCAAGAGTTAAGTCTAGGCGGGGCCTCCTACGAGCAGTACTTC